Detailed here is one TCR beta chain. The clone's antigen remains unknown. No per-base quality is available; no much larger clone lies one base away. The record originates from a study of T-cell memory formation after mild COVID-19 (dated by TCRdb to 2020 to 2022). Background on the whole study: TCR sequence clusters from the two donors were largely donor specific. The cohort was made up of two young adult volunteers, one female and one male, who were previously healthy. Longitudinal TCRalpha and TCRbeta repertoire sequencing tracked T-cell clones expanding and contracting after mild COVID-19 in a couple of donors.

Ficoll-Paque density gradient centrifugation was the method used to isolate PBMCs. The paper's findings and limits, for the study overall: Some responding clones were detected in pre-infection memory, which suggested that pre-existing cross-reactive memory T cells had joined the SARS-CoV-2 response. The study covered only a couple of mild cases, and larger cohorts including severe cases with pre-infection samples were considered necessary. Clones that contracted from day 15 to 85 showed balanced CD4/CD8 phenotypes, whereas a second wave of clones that expanded from day 15 to 37 leaned towards CD4+. Whether the second-wave clones peaking on day 37 were SARS-CoV-2 specific was not confirmed. Contracting CD4+ clones appeared mostly in the CM and EM memory subsets, whereas CD8+ clones were enriched in EMRA.

This sample was sequenced with an Illumina NovaSeq 6000. Using 5'RACE with constant-segment primers, TCRalpha and TCRbeta cDNA libraries were constructed, with sample barcodes and unique molecular identifiers added in the process. Trizol reagent was used to extract RNA from every sample. Library amplification was performed in two PCR steps, and a second sample barcode and Illumina TruSeq adapters were introduced in the second step. Sequencing of the libraries was done on an Illumina NovaSeq, producing 2 x 150 bp paired-end reads. From the authors' description of their analysis: Reads were demultiplexed and collapsed into UMI-guided consensus sequences with migec v1.2.7. With mixcr v2.1.11, UMI consensuses were aligned to TRA and TRB V and J templates and assembled into clonotypes. A clonotype was counted as expanded or contracted only when both edgeR and NoisET called the clonotype significant, with the noise models trained on biological replicates. edgeR calls used a false discovery rate-adjusted p below 0.01 and a log2 fold-change threshold of 1. As an exploratory analysis of dynamics, max-normalized trajectories of the 1000 most abundant clonotypes were examined with PCA combined with hierarchical clustering. Separately sequenced CD4+ and CD8+ repertoires were used to assign a CD4 or CD8 phenotype to each responding clone. Starting from the raw public reads, TCRdb applied fastp trimming at Q25, assembled clones with MiXCR and retained in-frame beta chains. Merged by CDR3 protein, the rows form single entries marked with the most common genes and DNA. For this entry, the V and J calls and clone size follow TCRdb and not the study's own pipeline. This sample is represented by 400,000 to 550,000 distinct CDR3 sequences; approximately 23% of them were singletons. 9.5% to 15% of the sample rests with the top ten.

The germline V gene specifies MGHRA as CDR1 and YSYEKL as CDR2. The CDR3 sequence holds 15 residues, the cysteine and phenylalanine included. The kept DNA is CDR3 alone, 45 bases in frame from the first base. After removal of 4 bases from V and 2 bases from J, the junction retains 8 bases not matched to a gene. The chain links TRBV4-1 with TRBJ2-7; TRBD2 matches 7 bases in the middle. The receptor was derived from an adult woman who had mild COVID-19 (a few samples of this study predate the infection). The sample titles of this study are shuffled in the database, so cell type and time point are left out; the donor was told from shared clones. Material: PBMCs or a T cell subset sorted from them (not recorded which). The CDR3 is CASSRTLAATYEQYF. The DNA reads TGCGCCAGCAGCCGGACCCTAGCGGCCACCTACGAGCAGTACTTC.